One sample yielded the 14 T cell receptor beta chains listed below, sequenced in a study of cytomegalovirus exposure and HLA in healthy donors. PCR used 60 Vbeta primers and 13 Jbeta primers. Sequencing used immunoSEQ multiplex PCR; TCRdb keeps in-frame clones, though not all of them. The table has fewer than 150,000 clones, approximately 80% seen once; the top ten hold 4.5% to 5%. Sequencing was performed on PBMCs. These receptors originate from a man aged 50 to 60 in good health and CMV-seropositive.

The V call is TRBV7-2, the J call TRBJ2-5; 7 positions match TRBD1. J was trimmed by 5 bases and V by 5 bases; bases with no gene match: 23. Germline V CDR1 and CDR2: SGHTA, FQGNSA. This CDR3 comprises 19 residues. CDR3 region: CASSPTGKGARRLGETQYF. The DNA of the CDR3 is TGTGCCAGCAGCCCCACCGGGAAGGGGGCGCGTCGACTCGGGGAGACCCAGTACTTC.

The rearrangement links TRBV25-1 to TRBJ2-5; tentative D call: TRBD2 (5 bases). TRBJ2-7 matches the DNA end more closely, so the J call is doubtful. This CDR3 has 13 residues. The V gene's germline CDR1 is MGHDK and CDR2 SYGVNS. This CDR3 is CASRGTGSGEQYF. Written as DNA, the CDR3 is TGTGCCAGCAGGGGAACGGGATCGGGCGAGCAGTACTTC.

The chain joins TRBV2 to TRBJ2-7; 9 positions match TRBD1. The V gene end was trimmed by 4 bases and the J gene end by 6 bases; junction bases not matched to a gene: 10. This CDR3 is built from 15 residues. The germline V gene has CDR1 SNHLY and CDR2 FYNNEI. In DNA form, the CDR3 reads TGTGCCAGCAGTGGCCTCTCCGGGACAGGGTCCGAGCAGTACTTC. Protein product: CASSGLSGTGSEQYF.

The genes are TRBV5-1 and TRBJ1-1; 8 positions agree with TRBD1. V lost 4 bases to trimming and J lost 5 bases; unmatched junction nucleotides: 7. CDR3 length: 14 residues. Looked up from germline, CDR1 is SGHRS and CDR2 is YFSETQ. The CDR3 spells CASSPQGAQTEAFF. CDR3 bases: TGCGCCAGCAGCCCCCAGGGGGCGCAAACTGAAGCTTTCTTT.

This clone was observed once. The V call is TRBV13, the J call TRBJ2-5; 11 bases agree with TRBD2. The CDR3 spans 16 residues. The trim removed 5 bases at V and 2 bases at J, leaving 7 bases unmatched. CDR1 is PRHDT, CDR2 FYEKMQ, per germline (reference sequence). CDR3 protein: CASSAPGLAVQETQYF. The CDR3 region has the DNA TGTGCCAGCAGCGCCCCGGGACTAGCGGTTCAAGAGACCCAGTACTTC.

The J gene is TRBJ1-5, the V gene TRBV7-2, with D perhaps matching TRBD1 (5 bases). CDR3 length: 16 residues. Germline values: CDR1 SGHTA, CDR2 FQGNSA. V gave up 1 base and J gave up 2 bases, with 12 bases separating them. The CDR3, as DNA: TGTGCCAGCAGCTTAGGGGCTGCACAGGGCAATCAGCCCCAGCATTTT. Amino acid sequence: CASSLGAAQGNQPQHF.

The chain joins TRBV19 to TRBJ2-1, with D hard to call. This CDR3 has 12 residues. Germline CDR1 reads LNHDA; CDR2 reads SQIVND (reference sequence). The V gene lost 3 bases and the J gene lost 8 bases, with 8 bases spanning the gap. The chain's CDR3 is CASSMLGHEQFF. In DNA form, the CDR3 reads TGTGCCAGTAGTATGCTAGGCCATGAGCAGTTCTTC.

The DNA for the CDR3 is TGTGCCAGCAGAGGAGCGGGAGTCTGGGATACGCAGTATTTT. Translated, it gives CASRGAGVWDTQYF. The gene calls are TRBV2 and TRBJ2-3; 8 bases map to TRBD2. Germline lookup yields CDR1 SNHLY and CDR2 FYNNEI. This CDR3 is built from 14 residues. J lost 6 bases, V lost 6 bases, and 8 bases had no gene match.

This clone was observed once. V is TRBV5-4 and J is TRBJ2-1; TRBD2 might be the D (6 bases). Germline values: CDR1 SGHNT, CDR2 YYREEE (reference sequence). The CDR3 contains 17 residues. V was shortened by 0 bases and J by 7 bases, with 20 bases between the two germline ends. The DNA of the CDR3 is TGTGCCAGCAGCTTGGGGTTAGGAGGGTCCACTGGTAATGAGCAGTTCTTC. Translated: CASSLGLGGSTGNEQFF.

The chain couples TRBV7-2 to TRBJ1-1; 12 bases align to TRBD1. This CDR3 has 15 amino acids. From germline, CDR1 is SGHTA and CDR2 FQGNSA. The trim removed 5 bases at V and 8 bases at J, leaving 9 bases unmatched. CDR3 sequence (DNA): TGTGCCAGCAGCCAGGGGACAGGGGGCGTCGGGGAAGCTTTCTTT. Its translation is CASSQGTGGVGEAFF.

The CDR3 reads CASSLGGGGVWETQYF. The CDR3, as DNA: TGCGCCAGCAGCTTGGGAGGCGGCGGAGTTTGGGAGACCCAGTACTTC. The chain has TRBV5-1 and TRBJ2-5; no clear D gene. Trimming took 0 bases from V and 5 from J, leaving 17 bases between them. Germline CDR1 SGHRS, CDR2 YFSETQ. CDR3 size: 16 residues.

The table lists this clone with a few counts. The gene calls are TRBV6-1 and TRBJ1-2; TRBD1 matches at 9 bases. Germline CDR1 and CDR2: MNHNS and SASEGT. This CDR3 region has 14 residues. Trimming took 0 bases from V and 6 from J; bases not matched to a gene: 2. In DNA form, the CDR3 reads TGTGCCAGCAGTGAAGCGGGACAGGGTCATGGCTACACCTTC. Amino acid sequence: CASSEAGQGHGYTF.

V and J are TRBV6-5 and TRBJ1-1; D might be TRBD1 (5 bases). Germline CDR1 is MNHEY and CDR2 is SVGAGI. There are 15 residues in the CDR3. V was clipped by 2 bases and J by 0 bases, with 10 bases between them. The CDR3, as DNA: TGTGCCAGCAGTTACAGGGGATTGATGAACACTGAAGCTTTCTTT. Its translation: CASSYRGLMNTEAFF.

This chain uses TRBV5-6 with TRBJ1-1, with 7 nucleotides matching TRBD1. Germline V gene sequence: CDR1 SGHDT, CDR2 YYEEEE. This CDR3 has 15 amino acids. The V segment lost 2 bases and the J segment 1 base; nucleotides outside the gene matches: 5. CDR3 protein: CASSFSGTANTEAFF. The CDR3 region has the DNA TGTGCCAGCAGCTTCTCCGGGACAGCGAACACTGAAGCTTTCTTT.